Below are 16 T cell receptor beta chains sequenced from a single sample in a study of regulatory T cells in long-lasting Graves disease. TCR beta libraries were built with iRepertoire HTBI primers and Arm-PCR of CDR3 regions. TCRdb used MiXCR to reprocess the multiplex PCR reads, holding one entry per CDR3 protein. This table holds 300,000 to 350,000 distinct CDR3 sequences, roughly a fifth found once. Documented time point: persistent/refractory GD, antithyroid drugs over 5 years with positive TRAb. Construction of the TCR library relied on RNA isolated from PBMCs. Sequencing used peripheral blood mononuclear cells (PBMCs), obtained when the disease was refractory, from a patient treated with antithyroid drugs. The receptors come from a female donor with Graves disease.

This clonotype was found a few times. The CDR3 end shows no conserved phenylalanine or tryptophan, and so a read error is likely. The DNA is omitted, as the CDR3 cannot be located on it reliably, and the CDR3 follows TCRdb's listing. This chain connects TRBV20-1 to TRBJ2-7. The CDR3 has 8 residues if both end residues are counted. Germline-derived CDR1 and CDR2 are DFQATT and SNEGSKA (reference sequence). The CDR3: CSARDLRI.

There are many counts of this clonotype. The V gene is TRBV12-3 or TRBV12-4, the J gene TRBJ1-2; TRBD1 aligns across 12 bases. The CDR3 totals 16 residues. Losses at the gene ends were 6 bases for V and 2 bases for J; bases not matched to a gene: 7. The CDR3 protein is CASRLGTGGINYGYTF. The CDR3 coding sequence is TGTGCCAGCAGGCTGGGGACAGGGGGCATCAACTATGGCTACACCTTC.

The V and J genes are TRBV30 and TRBJ1-2, with TRBD1 matching 8 bases. V was clipped by 5 bases and J by 8 bases; unmatched bases: 13. This CDR3 is 14 amino acids long. Germline CDR1 GTSNPN, CDR2 SVGIG (reference sequence). The CDR3 sequence is CAWSRAGGAVGYTF. The CDR3 nucleotides read TGTGCCTGGTCCCGGGCAGGGGGCGCGGTGGGCTACACCTTC.

About this clonotype: A much more abundant neighbour one base away suggests this may be a read error. This chain connects TRBV7-2 to TRBJ2-5; tentatively, D is TRBD2 (6 bases). The CDR3 is 14 amino acids. Trimming removed 5 bases from V and 9 bases from J, with 19 bases in between. Per germline, CDR1 SGHTA and CDR2 FQGNSA. The CDR3 nucleotides read TGTGCCAGCAGCCAAAGACTAGGGGAGGTGGCCCAGTACTTC. Translation: CASSQRLGEVAQYF.

This clonotype was counted only a few times. The chain joins TRBV14 to TRBJ2-2; tentative D call: TRBD2 (5 bases). The V and J ends lost 5 bases and 5 bases respectively, with 12 bases between them. The CDR3 contains 14 residues. Germline lookup yields CDR1 SGHDN and CDR2 FVKESK. The CDR3 sequence is CASSLLLETGELFF. CDR3 nucleotides: TGTGCCAGCAGCTTACTACTAGAAACCGGGGAGCTGTTTTTT.

The V call is TRBV19, the J call TRBJ1-5; D uncertain. Per germline, CDR1 LNHDA and CDR2 SQIVND (reference sequence). The CDR3 sequence is 15 residues long. V was cut by 3 bases and J by 4 bases, with 13 bases left in between. The CDR3 sequence: CASSMWQSINQPQHF. In DNA form, the CDR3 reads TGTGCCAGTAGTATGTGGCAAAGTATTAATCAGCCCCAGCATTTT.

This clonotype was recorded many times. The V call is TRBV29-1, the J call TRBJ1-5; 10 bases align to TRBD1. The length of the CDR3 is 13 residues. Trimming took 4 bases from V and 7 from J; bases not matched to a gene: 4. Germline CDR1 SQVTM, CDR2 ANQGSEA. The DNA of the CDR3 is TGCAGCGTTGCTGGGACAGGGGCCCAGCCCCAGCATTTT. It translates to CSVAGTGAQPQHF.

Points on this clonotype: Here the CDR3 omits its conserved ending phenylalanine or tryptophan, so a read error is the likely source. V gene TRBV11-2 combines with J gene TRBJ1-1, with D hard to call. The germline gives CDR1 SGHAT, CDR2 FQNNGV. V was pared by 5 bases and J by 1 base, with 8 bases between. The CDR3 has 13 residues. This CDR3 is CASSTQGNTEAFL. The CDR3 nucleotides read TGTGCCAGCAGCACCCAAGGGAACACTGAAGCTTTCCTT.

The chain joins TRBV3-1 to TRBJ2-7; 7 bases align to TRBD2. Unmatched junction bases numbered 1, after V lost 0 bases and J lost 5 bases. There are 13 residues in the CDR3. CDR1 is LGHDT and CDR2 is YNNKEL in the germline V gene (reference sequence). CDR3 sequence (DNA): TGTGCCAGCAGCCAAGACGGGGGGAACGAGCAGTACTTC. It is translated as CASSQDGGNEQYF.

This clonotype has a count of ten or more. The V and J genes are TRBV11-2 and TRBJ1-2; D remains ambiguous. V lost 1 base and J 2 bases, leaving 8 bases between the germline ends. CDR1 is SGHAT, CDR2 FQNNGV, per germline. The CDR3 spans 14 residues. CDR3 region: CASSLGSRNYGYTF. The CDR3 bases are TGTGCCAGCAGCTTAGGAAGCAGGAACTATGGCTACACCTTC.

This clonotype was seen only a few times. J is TRBJ1-5 and V is TRBV28; D unresolved. The CDR3 runs 11 residues. Between the trimmed V and J ends, which lost 10 bases and 10 bases, there was a span of 14 bases. The germline V gene encodes CDR1 MDHEN and CDR2 SYDVKM. CDR3 in amino acids: CATRQAIPQHF. As DNA, the CDR3 is TGTGCCACCCGGCAGGCTATTCCCCAGCATTTT. Together with reference TRBV28 and TRBJ1-5, the CDR3 gives the full variable domain: DVKVTQSSRYLVKRTGEKVFLECVQDMDHENMFWYRQDPGLGLRLIYFSYDVKMKEKGDIPEGYSVSREKKERFSLILESASTNQTSMYLCATRQAIPQHFGDGTRLSIL.

V gene TRBV10-3 combines with J gene TRBJ2-7, with TRBD2 identical over 8 bases. Germline V gives CDR1 ENHRY, CDR2 SYGVKD. The CDR3 has 14 residues. J was trimmed by 3 bases and V by 2 bases; bases with no gene match: 3. The CDR3 reads CAISETSGGYEQYF. In nucleotides, the CDR3 is TGTGCCATCAGTGAGACCAGCGGGGGCTACGAGCAGTACTTC.

In this sample, this clonotype turned up many times. The CDR3 region has the DNA TGTGCCAGCAGCTACGGGACAGCTAACTATGGCTACACCTTC. This gives the protein CASSYGTANYGYTF. The V call is TRBV11-2, the J call TRBJ1-2; 7 bases agree with TRBD1. This CDR3 is built from 14 residues. V dropped 4 bases and J dropped 0; count of bases not matched to a gene: 2. Germline CDR1 is SGHAT and CDR2 is FQNNGV.

This clonotype was detected a few times. The rearrangement joins TRBV9 to TRBJ2-7, with 8 nucleotides matching TRBD2. Trimming took 2 bases from V and 0 from J; bases not matched to a gene: 1. This CDR3 region has 14 residues. Germline loops: CDR1 SGDLS, CDR2 YYNGEE. The CDR3 loop reads CASSVSGASYEQYF. CDR3 coding DNA: TGTGCCAGCAGCGTTAGCGGGGCCTCCTACGAGCAGTACTTC.

This CDR3 reads CASSGGVNEQFF. CDR3 sequence (DNA): TGTGCCAGCAGCGGTGGGGTCAATGAGCAGTTCTTC. V gene TRBV6-2 or TRBV6-3 combines with J gene TRBJ2-1, with D unresolved. Germline V gene data show CDR1 as MNHEY and CDR2 as SVGEGT. The CDR3 loop spans 12 amino acids. Between the trimmed V and J ends, which lost 6 bases and 6 bases, there was a span of 9 bases.

The rearrangement links TRBV28 to TRBJ2-3; TRBD2 aligns across 12 bases. Germline V CDR1 and CDR2: MDHEN, SYDVKM. This CDR3 has 15 residues. The V segment lost 8 bases and the J segment 2 bases; nucleotides outside the gene matches: 5. CDR3 nucleotides: TGTGCCAGCTCAAGGACTAGCGGGAACACAGATACGCAGTATTTT. It codes for CASSRTSGNTDTQYF.